This TCR beta chain was documented in a study of graft-versus-host responses after intestinal transplantation. This clone was detected once. Its antigen is undetermined. The protocol was immunoSEQ multiplex PCR, while the TCRdb copy is restricted to in-frame clones and leaves out a portion. This sample has about 120,000 clones, with approximately 92% found just once. CDR1 and CDR2 (germline): SGHAT, FQNNGV. Trimming left V 1 base short and J 2 bases short, with 8 bases between. This CDR3 has 14 residues. The TCR originated in a human donor who received an intestinal transplant. The sequencing here drew on unstimulated CD4+ T cells sorted from spleen or lymph node cells, taken before intestinal transplant. The chain links TRBV11-2 to TRBJ2-5; D is undetermined. CDR3 sequence: CASSLVLLQETQYF. CDR3 DNA: TGTGCCAGCAGCTTAGTACTATTACAAGAGACCCAGTACTTC. The whole variable domain, remainder taken from reference TRBV11-2 and TRBJ2-5, is EAGVAQSPRYKIIEKRQSVAFWCNPISGHATLYWYQQILGQGPKLLIQFQNNGVVDDSQLPKDRFSAERLKGVDSTLKIQPAKLEDSAVYLCASSLVLLQETQYFGPGTRLLVL.